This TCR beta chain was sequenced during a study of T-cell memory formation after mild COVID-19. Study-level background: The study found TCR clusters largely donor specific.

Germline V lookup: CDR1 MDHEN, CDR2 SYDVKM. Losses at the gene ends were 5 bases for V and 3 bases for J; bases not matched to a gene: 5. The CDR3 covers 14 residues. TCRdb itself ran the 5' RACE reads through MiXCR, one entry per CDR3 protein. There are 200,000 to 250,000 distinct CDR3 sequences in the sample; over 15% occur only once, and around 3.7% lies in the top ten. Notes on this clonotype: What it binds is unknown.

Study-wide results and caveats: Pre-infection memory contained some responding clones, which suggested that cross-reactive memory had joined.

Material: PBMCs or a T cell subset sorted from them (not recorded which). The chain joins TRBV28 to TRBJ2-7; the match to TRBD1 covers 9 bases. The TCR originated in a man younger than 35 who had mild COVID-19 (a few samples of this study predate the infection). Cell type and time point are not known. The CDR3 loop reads CASSRTGAGYEQYV. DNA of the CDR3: TGTGCCAGCAGTCGGACAGGGGCTGGCTACGAGCAGTACGTC.